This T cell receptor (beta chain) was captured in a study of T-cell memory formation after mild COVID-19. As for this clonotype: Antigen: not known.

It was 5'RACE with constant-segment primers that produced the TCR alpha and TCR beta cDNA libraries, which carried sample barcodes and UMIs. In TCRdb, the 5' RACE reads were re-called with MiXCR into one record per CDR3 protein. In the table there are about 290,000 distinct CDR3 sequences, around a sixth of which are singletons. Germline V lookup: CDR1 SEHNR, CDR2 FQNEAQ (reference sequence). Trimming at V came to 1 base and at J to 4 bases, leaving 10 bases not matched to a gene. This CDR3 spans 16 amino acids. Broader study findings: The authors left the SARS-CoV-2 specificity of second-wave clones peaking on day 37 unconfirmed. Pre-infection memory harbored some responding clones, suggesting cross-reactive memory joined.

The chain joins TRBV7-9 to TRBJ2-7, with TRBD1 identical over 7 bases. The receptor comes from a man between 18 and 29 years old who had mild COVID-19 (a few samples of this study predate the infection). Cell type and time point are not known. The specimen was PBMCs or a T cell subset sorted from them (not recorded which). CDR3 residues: CASSLVGDRVLYEQYF. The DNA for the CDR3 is TGTGCCAGCAGCTTAGTAGGGGACAGAGTATTATACGAGCAGTACTTC.